What follows are 30 T cell receptor beta chains derived from one specimen sequenced in a study of blood T cells in healthy people across ages. Alongside a J-beta primer mix, a sample-barcoded 5' primer served in a second PCR lasting about 7 to 12 cycles. TCRdb re-analysed the 5' RACE reads in MiXCR, keeping a single row per CDR3 protein. The table shows around 1,800,000 distinct CDR3 sequences, with about 39% occurring only once. Input material: blood. The receptors shown here come from a human donor in good health.

This clonotype came up a few times. The J gene is TRBJ1-5, the V gene TRBV5-1, with D perhaps matching TRBD1 (5 bases). Trimming took 4 bases from V and 9 from J, leaving 17 bases between them. This CDR3 is built from 14 residues. Germline V lookup: CDR1 SGHRS, CDR2 YFSETQ. DNA of the CDR3: TGCGCCAGCAGCGCCGGGGGGGTCGAAGGGCCCCAGCATTTT. Protein product: CASSAGGVEGPQHF.

This clonotype was seen a few times. The chain is built from TRBV20-1 and TRBJ1-5; no clear D. This CDR3 spans 13 amino acids. Between the trimmed V and J ends, which lost 3 bases and 0 bases, there was a span of 6 bases. CDR1 DFQATT and CDR2 SNEGSKA come from the germline V gene (reference sequence). The CDR3 DNA reads as TGCAGTGCTAGGTTAAATAGCAATCAGCCCCAGCATTTT. Translating it yields CSARLNSNQPQHF.

The rearrangement uses TRBV6-1 and TRBJ2-1; TRBD1 matches at 10 bases. The CDR3 covers 13 residues. V trimming: 3 bases; J trimming: 9 bases; junction bases outside the gene matches: 2. The germline CDR1 and CDR2 sequences are MNHNS and SASEGT. The CDR3 coding sequence is TGTGCCAGCAGTGATCGGACAGGGGGTGAGCAGTTCTTC. Translation gives CASSDRTGGEQFF.

The rearrangement joins TRBV11-3 to TRBJ1-4, with no clear D. V was cut by 5 bases and J by 0 bases, with 10 bases left in between. The CDR3 loop spans 15 amino acids. Germline-derived CDR1 and CDR2 are SGHNT and YENEEA. The CDR3 sequence: CASSKRAATNEKLFF. The CDR3 nucleotides read TGTGCCAGCAGCAAGAGGGCCGCAACTAATGAAAAACTGTTTTTT.

The chain joins TRBV28 to TRBJ2-5, with D possibly being TRBD1 or TRBD2 (6 bases each). The CDR3 has 14 residues. The germline V gene encodes CDR1 MDHEN and CDR2 SYDVKM. V was clipped by 5 bases and J by 7 bases, with 17 bases between them. CDR3 sequence reads: CASSGWGAGGTQYF. The CDR3 nucleotides are TGTGCCAGCAGTGGTTGGGGGGCCGGAGGGACCCAGTACTTC.

CDR3 loop: CASSPYRGTPRGDEQFF. For the CDR3, the DNA is TGTGCCAGCAGCCCCTATAGAGGGACACCTCGTGGCGATGAGCAGTTCTTC. The chain carries TRBV7-2 and TRBJ2-1; D perhaps matches TRBD1 (6 bases). The CDR3 runs to 17 residues. V was cut by 5 bases and J by 8 bases, with 25 bases left in between. Germline V gene data show CDR1 as SGHTA and CDR2 as FQGNSA.

This chain links TRBV28 with TRBJ1-6; D gene unclear. The germline gives CDR1 MDHEN, CDR2 SYDVKM. Trimming shortened V by 7 bases and J by 7 bases, and 11 bases separated the two germline ends. The CDR3 sequence is 13 residues long. The CDR3: CASILSGNSPLHF. CDR3 DNA: TGTGCCAGCATTTTGTCCGGGAATTCACCCCTCCACTTT.

This clonotype was detected only a few times. The genes are TRBV20-1 and TRBJ2-1; D may correspond to TRBD1 or TRBD2 (5 bases each). The germline CDR1 and CDR2 sequences are DFQATT and SNEGSKA (reference sequence). The CDR3 runs to 12 residues. V was shortened by 6 bases and J by 9 bases, with 15 bases between the two germline ends. CDR3 sequence (DNA): TGCAGTGCGGGGGACGGACCAGTTGAGCAGTTCTTC. Amino acids: CSAGDGPVEQFF.

The genes are TRBV20-1 and TRBJ2-5, with 7 bases aligning to TRBD2. This CDR3 is built from 12 residues. Germline V CDR1 and CDR2: DFQATT, SNEGSKA (reference sequence). After removal of 5 bases from V and 4 bases from J, the junction contained 4 bases not matched to a gene. CDR3 DNA sequence: TGCAGTGCTTTACTAGCGAGAGAGACCCAGTACTTC. Amino acids: CSALLARETQYF.

V gene TRBV3-1 combines with J gene TRBJ2-7, with D perhaps given as TRBD1 or TRBD2 (6 bases each). Trimming took off 4 bases at V and 3 bases at J, with 13 bases between the two ends. The CDR3 consists of 14 residues. Germline values: CDR1 LGHDT, CDR2 YNNKEL (reference sequence). In DNA, the CDR3 is TGTGCCAGCAGCCGGGGGGCTAGACACTACGAGCAGTACTTC. This codes for CASSRGARHYEQYF.

The CDR3 nucleotides are TGCGCCAGCAGCCAAGAAGCTGGGGACAGTTTCTACACCTTC. Protein: CASSQEAGDSFYTF. V is TRBV4-3 and J is TRBJ1-2; 7 nucleotides match TRBD1. CDR3 size: 14 residues. The V segment lost 0 bases and the J segment 10 bases; nucleotides outside the gene matches: 8. Per germline, CDR1 LGHNA and CDR2 YSLEER.

The table lists this clonotype with a count of one. This chain joins TRBV7-2 and TRBJ1-4, with 8 bases aligning to TRBD1. CDR1 and CDR2 from the germline V gene are SGHTA and FQGNSA. CDR3 length equals 14 residues. V lost 6 bases and J lost 7; bases outside the gene matches: 7. CDR3 region: CASSPTGAIEKLFF. The CDR3 region has the DNA TGTGCCAGCAGTCCGACAGGGGCAATTGAAAAACTGTTTTTT.

The genes are TRBV2 and TRBJ2-4, with TRBD2 identical over 8 bases. The DNA end lines up better with TRBJ2-7; the J call may be wrong. The CDR3 covers 14 residues. Per the germline V gene, CDR1 is SNHLY and CDR2 is FYNNEI. DNA of the CDR3: TGTGCCAGCAGCCTTAGCGGGGACGACTACGAGCAGTACTTC. Its protein is CASSLSGDDYEQYF.

This clonotype has ten or more counts. The rearrangement joins TRBV7-2 to TRBJ2-7, with D possibly matching TRBD1 (6 bases). CDR1 SGHTA and CDR2 FQGNSA come from the germline V gene. V dropped 1 base and J dropped 1 base, with 20 bases sitting between them. This CDR3 region has 18 residues. CDR3 DNA sequence: TGTGCCAGCAGCTTAGGATTTCGGGGACCAGGGGCGTCCTACGAGCAGTACTTC. As protein: CASSLGFRGPGASYEQYF.

This clonotype has more than one count but fewer than ten. This chain connects TRBV2 to TRBJ1-2, with D hard to call. V was trimmed by 8 bases and J by 5 bases, leaving 15 bases between them. CDR3 length equals 13 residues. CDR1 and CDR2 from the germline V gene are SNHLY and FYNNEI. The CDR3 DNA reads as TGTGCCAGCGAGGCCCACGGATCGTATGGCTACACCTTC. Translated, it gives CASEAHGSYGYTF.

Of note for this clonotype: A read error may account for a junction end that differs from germline. The chain carries TRBV6-5 and TRBJ1-2; 7 bases are shared with TRBD1. CDR3 length equals 14 residues. CDR1 is MNHEY, CDR2 SVGAGI, per germline. This CDR3 reads CANSYWGDSYGYTF. The CDR3 region has the DNA TGTGCCAACAGTTACTGGGGGGACAGCTATGGCTACACCTTC.

The chain uses TRBV20-1 and TRBJ2-7; D gene ambiguous. CDR1 is DFQATT, CDR2 SNEGSKA, per germline (reference sequence). The V end was cut by 3 bases, the J end by 7 bases, with 7 bases between. The CDR3 has 10 residues. The CDR3 DNA is TGCAGTGCTAGTGCCAAGGAGCAGTACTTC. Protein: CSASAKEQYF.

The chain has TRBV6-2 or TRBV6-3 and TRBJ2-4; 7 bases fit TRBD2. The J call may be wrong; the DNA end is better matched by TRBJ2-5. CDR1 is MNHEY and CDR2 is SVGEGT in the germline V gene. The CDR3 loop spans 14 amino acids. CDR3 sequence reads: CASSHLSGPETQYF. DNA of the CDR3: TGTGCCAGCAGCCACCTTAGCGGGCCGGAGACCCAGTACTTC.

Only a few counts were recorded for this clonotype. This chain uses TRBV5-1 with TRBJ2-7; 8 nucleotides agree with TRBD1. The CDR3 is 14 residues long. CDR1 is SGHRS, CDR2 YFSETQ, per germline. The V segment lost 5 bases and the J segment 5 bases; nucleotides outside the gene matches: 9. The CDR3 sequence: CASSSGQGLDEQYF. The CDR3, as DNA: TGCGCCAGCAGTTCCGGACAGGGTTTGGACGAGCAGTACTTC.

As concerns this clonotype: One junction end does not reproduce the germline sequence, and a read error may be involved. This chain links TRBV25-1 with TRBJ2-7; D is uncertain. Germline loops: CDR1 MGHDK, CDR2 SYGVNS. The CDR3 totals 16 residues. The chain's CDR3 is CASSEFSWQETYEQYF. The CDR3 DNA is TGTGCCAGTAGTGAATTTAGTTGGCAGGAGACCTACGAGCAGTACTTC.

This clonotype has a handful of counts. The chain couples TRBV4-2 to TRBJ2-1; 8 nucleotides line up with TRBD1. This CDR3 region has 17 residues. Per germline, CDR1 LGHNA and CDR2 YNFKEQ. V lost 0 bases, J lost 8 bases, and 12 bases stayed unmatched. This CDR3 reads CASSQDVPGQARYEQFF. The CDR3, as DNA: TGTGCCAGCAGCCAAGACGTACCGGGACAGGCTAGGTATGAGCAGTTCTTC.

This sequence joins TRBV6-5 and TRBJ2-3; perhaps TRBD1 as D (6 bases). The ends were cut back, 6 bases at V and 10 bases at J, with 14 bases in the middle. The CDR3 consists of 12 residues. Germline CDR1 MNHEY, CDR2 SVGAGI. This CDR3 is CASSPDRYPQYF. The CDR3 DNA is TGTGCCAGCAGCCCAGACAGGTACCCGCAGTATTTT.

The J gene is TRBJ2-5, the V gene TRBV2; a possible D gene is TRBD1 (5 bases). Between the trimmed V and J ends, which lost 5 bases and 11 bases, there was a span of 21 bases. Germline V gene sequence: CDR1 SNHLY, CDR2 FYNNEI. This CDR3 comprises 14 residues. The CDR3 loop reads CASSSDSNPLGQYF. Written as DNA, the CDR3 is TGTGCCAGCAGTTCAGACAGTAACCCATTGGGGCAGTACTTC.

This clonotype was seen only a few times. This chain links TRBV10-3 with TRBJ1-2; D is undetermined. CDR3 length equals 13 residues. The germline V gene has CDR1 ENHRY and CDR2 SYGVKD. With 7 bases removed from V and 5 bases from J, the gap between germline ends came to 14 bases. As DNA, the CDR3 is TGTGCCATCAATTCAGGCACAGATTATGGCTACACCTTC. Protein sequence: CAINSGTDYGYTF.

This sequence joins TRBV9 and TRBJ2-5; 9 positions agree with TRBD1. The J call is doubtful: the DNA matches TRBJ2-7 better. Germline CDR1 SGDLS, CDR2 YYNGEE. The length of the CDR3 is 13 residues. The CDR3 is CASSGDREDEQYF. DNA for the CDR3: TGTGCCAGCAGCGGGGACAGGGAAGACGAGCAGTACTTC.

This clonotype has ten or more counts. The gene calls are TRBV20-1 and TRBJ1-2; TRBD1 matches at 8 bases. The trim removed 5 bases at V and 5 bases at J, leaving 7 bases unmatched. Per germline, CDR1 DFQATT and CDR2 SNEGSKA (reference sequence). The CDR3 loop spans 13 amino acids. CDR3: CSALQGAGYGYTF. For the CDR3, the DNA is TGCAGTGCTCTTCAGGGGGCAGGGTATGGCTACACCTTC.

This clonotype showed up just a few times. The rearrangement uses TRBV5-1 and TRBJ2-1; possibly TRBD2 for D (6 bases). In germline, CDR1 is SGHRS, CDR2 YFSETQ. Trimming pared 5 bases from V and 1 base from J, leaving 16 bases between. The CDR3 is 16 amino acids. The CDR3: CASRGIGGSSYNEQFF. The DNA for the CDR3 is TGCGCCAGCAGGGGGATTGGGGGGAGTTCCTACAATGAGCAGTTCTTC.

This chain uses TRBV7-2 with TRBJ2-4; TRBD2 matches at 7 bases. Per the germline V gene, CDR1 is SGHTA and CDR2 is FQGNSA. After removal of 4 bases from V and 7 bases from J, the junction contained 4 bases not matched to a gene. This CDR3 spans 13 amino acids. The CDR3 loop reads CASSSRDYNIQYF. The CDR3 nucleotides read TGTGCCAGCAGCTCGCGGGACTACAACATTCAGTACTTC.

The chain is built from TRBV5-6 and TRBJ2-7; possibly TRBD2 for D (5 bases). Germline CDR1 SGHDT, CDR2 YYEEEE. This CDR3 comprises 19 residues. Trimming took 0 bases from V and 2 from J, leaving 24 bases between them. The CDR3 region has the DNA TGTGCCAGCAGCTTGGCGATCGGACTGACACCTATCAATCCCTACGAGCAGTACTTC. This codes for CASSLAIGLTPINPYEQYF.

The chain recombines TRBV6-2 or TRBV6-3 with TRBJ2-4; no clear D. CDR3 length equals 17 residues. The V gene's germline CDR1 is MNHEY and CDR2 SVGEGT. V dropped 2 bases and J dropped 13 bases, with 27 bases sitting between them. CDR3: CASSYRQPGVSRVEQYF. The CDR3 DNA reads as TGTGCCAGCAGTTACAGGCAGCCGGGTGTATCTCGCGTGGAGCAGTACTTC.